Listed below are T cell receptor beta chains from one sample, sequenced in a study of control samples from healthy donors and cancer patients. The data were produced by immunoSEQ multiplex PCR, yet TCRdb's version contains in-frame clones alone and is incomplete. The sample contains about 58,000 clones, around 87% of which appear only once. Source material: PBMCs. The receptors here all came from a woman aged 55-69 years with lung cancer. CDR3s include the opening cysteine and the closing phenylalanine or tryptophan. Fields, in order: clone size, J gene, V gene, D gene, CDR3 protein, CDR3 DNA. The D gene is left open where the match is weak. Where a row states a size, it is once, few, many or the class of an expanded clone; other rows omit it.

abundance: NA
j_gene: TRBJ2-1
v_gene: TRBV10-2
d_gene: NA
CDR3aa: CASRPQGVLDEQFF
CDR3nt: TGCGCCAGCAGGCCACAGGGTGTGTTGGATGAGCAGTTCTTC

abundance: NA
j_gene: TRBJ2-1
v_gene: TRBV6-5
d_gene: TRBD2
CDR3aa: CASKSRLADNEQFF
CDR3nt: TGTGCCAGCAAAAGTCGACTAGCGGACAATGAGCAGTTCTTC

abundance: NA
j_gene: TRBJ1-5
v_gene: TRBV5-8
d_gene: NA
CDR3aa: CASSFRDPYSNQPQHF
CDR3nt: TGTGCCAGCAGCTTCCGGGACCCCTATAGCAATCAGCCCCAGCATTTT

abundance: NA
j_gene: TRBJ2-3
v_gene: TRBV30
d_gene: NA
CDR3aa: CAWSVKGTDTQYF
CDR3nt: TGTGCCTGGAGTGTAAAGGGTACAGATACGCAGTATTTT

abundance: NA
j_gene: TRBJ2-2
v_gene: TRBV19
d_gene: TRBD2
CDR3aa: CASTYSSGRRDTGELFF
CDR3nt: TGTGCCAGTACCTATTCTAGCGGGAGAAGGGACACCGGGGAGCTGTTTTTT

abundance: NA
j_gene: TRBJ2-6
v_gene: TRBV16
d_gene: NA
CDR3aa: CASSQRTVSSGANVLTF
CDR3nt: TGTGCCAGCAGCCAACGGACAGTGAGCTCTGGGGCCAACGTCCTGACTTTC

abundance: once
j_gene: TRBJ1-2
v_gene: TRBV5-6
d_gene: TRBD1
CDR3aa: CASSLTGVDGYTF
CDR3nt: TGTGCCAGCAGCTTGACAGGGGTCGATGGCTACACCTTC

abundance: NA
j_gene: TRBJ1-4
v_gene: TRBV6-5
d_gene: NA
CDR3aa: CASSYSIDTTNEKLFF
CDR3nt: TGTGCCAGCAGTTACTCGATAGATACAACTAATGAAAAACTGTTTTTT

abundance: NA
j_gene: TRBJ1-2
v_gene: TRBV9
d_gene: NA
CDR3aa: CASTTRVSGYGGYTF
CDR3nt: TGTGCCAGCACCACCCGGGTCTCGGGATATGGAGGCTACACCTTC

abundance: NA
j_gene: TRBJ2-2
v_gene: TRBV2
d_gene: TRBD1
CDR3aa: CASGGTGFAGELFF
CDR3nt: TGTGCCAGCGGGGGGACAGGGTTCGCCGGGGAGCTGTTTTTT

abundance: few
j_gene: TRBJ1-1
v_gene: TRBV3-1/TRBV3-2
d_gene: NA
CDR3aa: CASSQGLRAATEAFF
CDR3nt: TGTGCCAGCAGCCAAGGATTGAGGGCGGCCACTGAAGCTTTCTTT

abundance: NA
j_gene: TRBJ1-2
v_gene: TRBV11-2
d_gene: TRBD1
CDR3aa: CASSQGTAYGYTF
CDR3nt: TGTGCCAGCAGCCAAGGGACAGCCTATGGCTACACCTTC

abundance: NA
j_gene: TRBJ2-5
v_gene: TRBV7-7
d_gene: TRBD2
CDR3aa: CASSLDGTSGETQYF
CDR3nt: TGTGCCAGCAGCTTGGACGGGACTAGCGGAGAGACCCAGTACTTC

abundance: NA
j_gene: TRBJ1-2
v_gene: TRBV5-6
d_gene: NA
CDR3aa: CASSLPGVDGYTF
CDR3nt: TGTGCCAGCAGCTTGCCAGGAGTGGATGGCTACACCTTC

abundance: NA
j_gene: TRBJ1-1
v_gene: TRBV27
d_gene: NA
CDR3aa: CASSTHRYTEAFF
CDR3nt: TGTGCCAGCAGTACGCACAGGTACACTGAAGCTTTCTTT

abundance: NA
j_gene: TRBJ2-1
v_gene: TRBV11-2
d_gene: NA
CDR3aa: CASSLTRGYNEQFF
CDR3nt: TGTGCCAGCAGCTTAACCCGCGGGTACAATGAGCAGTTCTTC

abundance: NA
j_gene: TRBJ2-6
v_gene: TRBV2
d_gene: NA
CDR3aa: CASSETFRRISGANVLTF
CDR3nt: TGTGCCAGCAGTGAAACCTTTCGACGGATCTCTGGGGCCAACGTCCTGACTTTC

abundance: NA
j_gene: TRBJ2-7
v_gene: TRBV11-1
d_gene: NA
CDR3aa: CASSFSGQGYEQYF
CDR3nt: TGTGCCAGCAGCTTTTCCGGTCAGGGCTACGAGCAGTACTTC

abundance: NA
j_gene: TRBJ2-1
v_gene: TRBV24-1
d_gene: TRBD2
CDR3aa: CATSDSLERRGGNNEQFF
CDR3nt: TGTGCCACCAGTGATTCTCTCGAGAGGCGGGGGGGCAACAATGAGCAGTTCTTC

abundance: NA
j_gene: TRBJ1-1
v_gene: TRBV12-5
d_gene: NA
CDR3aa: CASGLGNTEAFF
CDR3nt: TGTGCTAGTGGTCTGGGGAACACTGAAGCTTTCTTT

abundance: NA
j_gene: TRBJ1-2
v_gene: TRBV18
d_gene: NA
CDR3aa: CASSRNRDGGYTF
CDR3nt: TGTGCCAGCTCACGCAACAGGGACGGAGGCTACACCTTC

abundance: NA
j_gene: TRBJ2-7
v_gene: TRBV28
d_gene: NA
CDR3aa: CASSSGHHYEQYF
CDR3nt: TGTGCCAGCAGTTCGGGACACCACTACGAGCAGTACTTC

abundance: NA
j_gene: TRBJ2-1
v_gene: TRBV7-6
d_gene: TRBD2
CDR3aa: CASSPLGTSGGINEQFF
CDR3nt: TGTGCCAGCAGCCCCTTAGGAACTAGCGGGGGGATAAATGAGCAGTTCTTC

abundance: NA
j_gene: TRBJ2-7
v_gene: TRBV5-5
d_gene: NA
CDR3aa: CASSLARERVEQYF
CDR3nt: TGTGCCAGCAGCTTGGCCCGGGAAAGGGTCGAGCAGTACTTC

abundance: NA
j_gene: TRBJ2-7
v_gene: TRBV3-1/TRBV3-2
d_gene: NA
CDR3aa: CASSHIPGTVTYEQYF
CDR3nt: TGTGCCAGCAGCCACATTCCCGGGACGGTGACCTACGAGCAGTACTTC

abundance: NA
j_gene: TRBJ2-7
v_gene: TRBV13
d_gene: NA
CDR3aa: CASSLSSYEQYF
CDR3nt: TGTGCCAGCAGCTTAAGCTCCTACGAGCAGTACTTC

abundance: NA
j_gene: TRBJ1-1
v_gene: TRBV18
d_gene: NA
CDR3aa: CASSPGITEAFF
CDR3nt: TGTGCCAGCTCACCAGGAATCACTGAAGCTTTCTTT

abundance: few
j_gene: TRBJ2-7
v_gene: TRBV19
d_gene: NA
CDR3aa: CASSKQWRTDSYEQYF
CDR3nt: TGTGCCAGTAGCAAGCAGTGGAGGACCGACTCCTACGAGCAGTACTTC

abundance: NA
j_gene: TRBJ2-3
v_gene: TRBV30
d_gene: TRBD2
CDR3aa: CAWSRLAGTTDTQYF
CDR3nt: TGTGCCTGGAGTCGACTAGCGGGAACCACAGATACGCAGTATTTT

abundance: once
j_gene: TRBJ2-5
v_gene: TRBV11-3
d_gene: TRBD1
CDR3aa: CASSSRTGSRQTQYF
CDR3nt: TGTGCCAGCAGTTCCCGGACAGGTTCAAGACAGACCCAGTACTTC

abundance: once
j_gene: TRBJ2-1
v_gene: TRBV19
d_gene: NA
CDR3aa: CASSIALIGGSIEQFF
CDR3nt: TGTGCCAGTAGTATAGCCCTTATCGGAGGCTCCATTGAGCAGTTCTTC

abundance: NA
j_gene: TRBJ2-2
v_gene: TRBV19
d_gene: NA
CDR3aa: CASRGTANTGELFF
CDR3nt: TGTGCCAGCCGCGGGACAGCTAACACCGGGGAGCTGTTTTTT

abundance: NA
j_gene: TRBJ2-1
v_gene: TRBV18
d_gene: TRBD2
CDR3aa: CASSLTSGGYNEQFF
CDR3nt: TGTGCCAGCTCACTTACTAGCGGGGGCTACAATGAGCAGTTCTTC

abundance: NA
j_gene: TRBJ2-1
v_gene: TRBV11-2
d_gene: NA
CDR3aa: CASSFRVVVGYNEQFF
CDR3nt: TGTGCCAGCAGCTTCAGGGTAGTGGTAGGTTACAATGAGCAGTTCTTC

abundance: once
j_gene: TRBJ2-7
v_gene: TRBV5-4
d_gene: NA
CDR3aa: CASSLALGGSREQYF
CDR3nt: TGTGCCAGCAGCTTGGCCCTCGGGGGTTCGAGAGAGCAGTACTTC

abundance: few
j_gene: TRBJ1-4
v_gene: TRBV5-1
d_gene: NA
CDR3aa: CASSWTAGNEKLFF
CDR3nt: TGCGCCAGCAGCTGGACTGCTGGTAATGAAAAACTGTTTTTT

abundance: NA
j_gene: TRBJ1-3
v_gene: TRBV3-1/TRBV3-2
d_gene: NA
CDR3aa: CASSPGTGTSSSGNTIYF
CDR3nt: TGTGCCAGCAGCCCTGGGACCGGGACGTCTAGCTCTGGAAACACCATATATTTT